This T cell receptor beta chain was sequenced for a study of cytomegalovirus exposure and HLA in healthy donors. Study-wide context: The Caucasian-associated ancestry cluster contained about four fifths of the approximately 400 genotyped donors.

Turning to this clone: Its antigen is unidentified.

Study-wide results and limits: The study recorded more than 150 TCR beta chains that were cytomegalovirus-associated. In vitro checks showed that a few CMV-associated chains really do target CMV antigens.

Donors sampled were nominally healthy, though unrecorded immune exposures were likely. The PCR had 60 Vbeta and 13 Jbeta primers. TCRdb's table, derived via immunoSEQ multiplex PCR, lists solely in-frame clones and lacks some. This table has 150,000 to 200,000 clones, 70% to 80% appearing once. Germline-derived CDR1 and CDR2 are MNHEY and SVGAGI. The CDR3 contains 15 residues. The V and J ends lost 8 bases and 3 bases respectively, with 16 bases between them. Sample: PBMCs. The rearrangement uses TRBV6-5 and TRBJ2-2; D perhaps matches TRBD1 (6 bases). The TCR sequence derives from a woman between 50 and 59 years old in good health and CMV-seronegative. CDR3 coding DNA: TGTGCCAGCCACGGATGGGGGCGGGACACCGGGGAGCTGTTTTTT. As protein: CASHGWGRDTGELFF.